The next 15 T cell receptor beta chains were all read from a single sample in a study of metastatic and nonmetastatic thyroid tumors. Each patient came to thyroid surgery without any prior treatment (of any kind). TCRdb re-called clones via MiXCR from the PCR reads. The top ten clones hold roughly 19% of a sample with roughly 7,000 clones, roughly 30% of them seen once. The sample comprised tumor tissue. The receptors were gathered from a female donor with papillary thyroid cancer or a benign thyroid nodule (not recorded which). Some clones in this sample may be carry-over from other donors' samples.

This clone occurred a few times. The chain combines TRBV6-1 with TRBJ2-1; D possibly matches TRBD1 or TRBD2 (5 bases each). Trimming left V 7 bases short and J 1 base short, with 14 bases between. The germline V gene has CDR1 MNHNS and CDR2 SASEGT. The CDR3 consists of 15 residues. The CDR3 sequence is CASTRRDQSYNEQFF. As DNA, the CDR3 is TGTGCCAGCACCCGCCGGGACCAATCCTACAATGAGCAGTTCTTC.

V is TRBV6-1 and J is TRBJ2-7; D not certain. The CDR3 has 12 amino acids. Germline lookup yields CDR1 MNHNS and CDR2 SASEGT. V was pared by 6 bases and J by 9 bases, with 15 bases between. CDR3 DNA: TGTGCCAGCAGGAAGCAGCCCGACGTGCAGTACTTC. Translation: CASRKQPDVQYF.

By sample fraction, this clone is large (0.1 to 1%). The V gene is TRBV10-1, the J gene TRBJ2-7; 10 bases map to TRBD2. The V gene end was trimmed by 3 bases and the J gene end by 2 bases; junction bases not matched to a gene: 4. The CDR3 length is 15 residues. Germline lookup yields CDR1 WNHNN and CDR2 SYGVQD (reference sequence). This chain's CDR3 is CASSDPGTSAYEQYF. The CDR3 nucleotides are TGCGCCAGCAGTGATCCCGGGACTAGCGCCTACGAGCAGTACTTC.

J is TRBJ1-6 and V is TRBV2, with D possibly TRBD1 on 5 matching bases. Trimming cost V 6 bases and J 9 bases, with 12 bases left between them. The germline V gene encodes CDR1 SNHLY and CDR2 FYNNEI. The CDR3 is made up of 13 amino acids. The CDR3 DNA reads TGTGCCAGCAGGGGGACCTCGGGTTCACCCCTCCACTTT. Protein product: CASRGTSGSPLHF. The full variable domain, rest sourced from reference TRBV2 and TRBJ1-6, is EPEVTQTPSHQVTQMGQEVILRCVPISNHLYFYWYRQILGQKVEFLVSFYNNEISEKSEIFDDQFSVERPDGSNFTLKIRSTKLEDSAMYFCASRGTSGSPLHFGNGTRLTVT.

V is TRBV6-1 and J is TRBJ1-5; 7 positions match TRBD1. V shed 0 bases, J shed 4 bases, and the junction held 3 bases outside the gene matches. Germline CDR1 and CDR2: MNHNS and SASEGT. This CDR3 comprises 15 residues. CDR3 sequence (DNA): TGTGCCAGCAGTGAAGCGGGACAGCAAAATCAGCCCCAGCATTTT. Amino acid sequence: CASSEAGQQNQPQHF.

V is TRBV6-1 and J is TRBJ2-2; 9 bases are shared with TRBD2. This CDR3 has 16 amino acids. Germline V gene data show CDR1 as MNHNS and CDR2 as SASEGT. The ends lost 7 bases at V and 5 bases at J; junction bases unmatched: 11. The chain's CDR3 is CASKAGGRAETGELFF. The CDR3 DNA reads as TGTGCCAGCAAGGCGGGAGGGCGAGCTGAGACCGGGGAGCTGTTTTTT.

This clone was counted between two and nine times. The chain uses TRBV6-4 and TRBJ1-1, with D unresolved. Germline V CDR1 and CDR2: MRHNA, SNTAGT. V was shortened by 6 bases and J by 0 bases, with 8 bases between the two germline ends. There are 13 residues in the CDR3. Here the CDR3 DNA reads TGTGCCAGCAGGTGGGCGATGAACACTGAAGCTTTCTTT. Protein: CASRWAMNTEAFF.

The chain has TRBV4-1 and TRBJ2-3, with D unclear. CDR3 size: 16 residues. Trimming cost V 1 base and J 0 bases, with 11 bases left between them. Germline V CDR1 and CDR2: MGHRA, YSYEKL. This chain's CDR3 is CASSQGGDTSTDTQYF. CDR3 in DNA: TGCGCCAGCAGCCAAGGTGGTGACACTAGCACAGATACGCAGTATTTT.

This clone showed up just a few times. The chain combines TRBV29-1 with TRBJ2-1, with D perhaps matching TRBD2 (6 bases). CDR1 SQVTM and CDR2 ANQGSEA come from the germline V gene. Trimming removed 1 base from V and 1 base from J, with 11 bases in between. CDR3 length: 15 residues. This chain's CDR3 is CSVEVFSGSYNEQFF. As DNA, the CDR3 is TGCAGCGTTGAAGTGTTTAGCGGTTCCTACAATGAGCAGTTCTTC.

This clone was detected ten times or more. The rearrangement joins TRBV4-1 to TRBJ1-5; no reliable D call. V lost 3 bases to trimming and J lost 9 bases, with 18 bases between them. CDR1 is MGHRA and CDR2 is YSYEKL in the germline V gene. The CDR3 runs 15 residues. CDR3 sequence (DNA): TGCGCCAGCAGCCAGGATCCCGGAGCCGCAGGGCCCCAGCATTTT. It translates to CASSQDPGAAGPQHF.

This chain joins TRBV28 and TRBJ2-2, with unresolved D. The CDR3 covers 21 residues. The V end lost 8 bases, the J end lost 0 bases, and 31 bases lay between the germline ends. Germline V CDR1 and CDR2: MDHEN, SYDVKM. CDR3 amino acids: CASLPCDAVMTAIANTGELFF. The DNA of the CDR3 is TGTGCCAGCCTGCCATGTGATGCGGTGATGACTGCGATCGCGAACACCGGGGAGCTGTTTTTT. Looking up the rest from reference TRBV28 and TRBJ2-2 gives the full variable domain: DVKVTQSSRYLVKRTGEKVFLECVQDMDHENMFWYRQDPGLGLRLIYFSYDVKMKEKGDIPEGYSVSREKKERFSLILESASTNQTSMYLCASLPCDAVMTAIANTGELFFGEGSRLTVL.

The rearrangement uses TRBV6-2 or TRBV6-3 and TRBJ2-7; D uncertain. The ends were cut back, 6 bases at V and 5 bases at J, with 29 bases in the middle. Germline lookup yields CDR1 MNHEY and CDR2 SVGEGT. The CDR3 spans 18 residues. CDR3 DNA: TGTGCCAGCAGCCATAAGGCCTACCCCGGCACCGAGGCCAACGAGCAGTACTTC. This encodes CASSHKAYPGTEANEQYF.

The J gene is TRBJ1-1, the V gene TRBV30; D remains ambiguous. V was pared by 4 bases and J by 0 bases, with 9 bases between. Germline V gene sequence: CDR1 GTSNPN, CDR2 SVGIG (reference sequence). This CDR3 has 13 residues. CDR3 sequence reads: CAWNDRMNTEAFF. CDR3 bases: TGTGCCTGGAATGATAGAATGAACACTGAAGCTTTCTTT.

This clone was seen more than once but under ten times. Sequence at one end of the junction differs from germline and may be a read error. CDR3: CAISEPGVSNQPQHF. The DNA of the CDR3 is TGTGCCATCAGTGAGCCAGGGGTGAGCAATCAGCCCCAGCATTTT. The chain carries TRBV6-1 and TRBJ1-5, with a tentative D call TRBD1 (6 bases). The CDR3 length is 15 residues. Germline V gene lookup returns CDR1 MNHNS and CDR2 SASEGT.

By share, this clone ranks as medium-sized. This chain uses TRBV5-1 with TRBJ1-2, with unresolved D. This CDR3 has 14 residues. Trimming took off 5 bases at V and 0 bases at J, with 11 bases between the two ends. Germline CDR1 SGHRS, CDR2 YFSETQ. The DNA for the CDR3 is TGCGCCAGCAGTTTTGAGACACCTAACTATGGCTACACCTTC. This sequence encodes CASSFETPNYGYTF.